Reported below is one TCR beta chain. Its antigen is unknown. Germline assignment: CDR1 SGDLS and CDR2 YYNGEE. This CDR3 has 12 amino acids. The V end was cut by 7 bases, the J end by 0 bases, with 5 bases between. The assay used deep level. Measured with immunoSEQ multiplex PCR; TCRdb has only the in-frame clones, and not every one. The sample gives roughly 500,000 clones, roughly 95% of which show up once; under 0.065% is in the top ten. The entry originates in a study of shared clonotypes between healthy human individuals. For the study at large: Three plates were used per donor for CD4 naive, three for CD4 memory, two for CD8 naive and one for CD8 memory.

General study points: Naive CD4 clonotypes overlapped across a few donors at roughly 5.1%.

The chain couples TRBV9 to TRBJ2-1; D unresolved. What was sequenced was naive CD4+ T cells sorted from blood. Subset meaning: CD45RA+ positively selected. The clonotype was recovered from a woman in her thirties in good health. The CDR3, as DNA: TGTGCCAGCGAAAGCTCCTACAATGAGCAGTTCTTC. Protein sequence: CASESSYNEQFF. The full variable domain, in which reference TRBV9 and TRBJ2-1 provide the parts outside the CDR3, is DSGVTQTPKHLITATGQRVTLRCSPRSGDLSVYWYQQSLDQGLQFLIQYYNGEERAKGNILERFSAQQFPDLHSELNLSSLELGDSALYFCASESSYNEQFFGPGTRLTVL.